This is a list of T cell receptor beta chains from one sample in a study of T cells in Graves' hyperthyroidism and ophthalmopathy. TCRdb passed the multiplex PCR reads through MiXCR, listing each CDR3 protein once. The table shows roughly 280,000 distinct CDR3 sequences, with over 15% occurring only once. Material for sequencing was blood. The receptor set was obtained from a woman aged 55-70 years with Graves' ophthalmopathy. Each CDR3 is given with its conserved first and last residue. A D gene is named only where the DNA matches it firmly. Some rows mark clone size as missing; the rest say once, few, many or name a class of expanded clone.

-	TRBD1	16	TRBV12-3/TRBV12-4	TRBJ2-4	CASSPTGGGSKNIQYF	TGTGCCAGCAGCCCGACAGGGGGTGGGTCCAAAAACATTCAGTACTTC
few	-	13	TRBV6-5	TRBJ1-5	CASSYRDGQPQHF	TGTGCCAGCAGTTACAGGGACGGTCAGCCCCAGCATTTT
many	TRBD1	13	TRBV4-3	TRBJ2-7	CASSHGQVGEQYF	TGCGCCAGCAGCCATGGACAGGTGGGCGAGCAGTACTTC
-	TRBD1	12	TRBV14	TRBJ2-7	CASSRDRGVQYF	TGTGCCAGCAGCAGGGACAGGGGGGTGCAGTACTTC
many	-	14	TRBV28	TRBJ1-2	CASSLSPGNYGYTF	TGTGCCAGCAGTTTATCCCCAGGGAACTATGGCTACACCTTC
few	TRBD2	15	TRBV5-4	TRBJ2-1	CASSLVGLGENEQFF	TGTGCCAGCAGCTTGGTTGGACTAGGGGAGAATGAGCAGTTCTTC
many	-	13	TRBV18	TRBJ2-7	CASSPPASYEQYF	TGTGCCAGCTCACCACCTGCGAGCTACGAGCAGTACTTC
-	-	14	TRBV7-6	TRBJ1-1	CASSLDGGDTEAFF	TGTGCCAGCAGCTTAGATGGGGGGGACACTGAAGCTTTCTTT
many	TRBD1	13	TRBV20-1	TRBJ1-5	CSALRTGKGPQHF	TGCAGTGCTCTACGGACAGGGAAAGGGCCCCAGCATTTT
many	-	15	TRBV7-2	TRBJ1-1	CASSLGVTANTEAFF	TGTGCCAGCAGCTTAGGTGTGACAGCGAACACTGAAGCTTTCTTT
many	TRBD1	16	TRBV7-6	TRBJ1-2	CASSLGLGQGAYGYTF	TGTGCCAGCAGCTTAGGGTTGGGACAGGGGGCATATGGCTACACCTTC
few	-	15	TRBV6-1	TRBJ2-3	CASRDGGLGTDTQYF	TGTGCCAGCAGGGACGGGGGGCTAGGCACAGATACGCAGTATTTT
many	-	14	TRBV2	TRBJ2-2	CASSEWRGTGELFF	TGTGCCAGCAGTGAGTGGCGAGGGACCGGGGAGCTGTTTTTT
-	-	18	TRBV7-8	TRBJ2-3	CASSLSYQGDFGTDTQYF	TGTGCCAGCAGCTTATCCTATCAGGGGGACTTCGGGACAGATACGCAGTATTTT
few	-	13	TRBV27	TRBJ2-7	CASSPRGFYEQYF	TGTGCCAGCAGTCCCCGAGGGTTCTACGAGCAGTACTTC
many	-	11	TRBV3-1	TRBJ1-5	CASGFNEPQHF	TGTGCCAGCGGATTCAACGAGCCCCAGCATTTT
many	-	14	TRBV12-3/TRBV12-4	TRBJ1-5	CASSFGDSNQPQHF	TGTGCCAGCAGTTTTGGTGACAGCAATCAGCCCCAGCATTTT
many	-	13	TRBV28	TRBJ2-7	CASSLRGVVEQYF	TGTGCCAGCAGTCTCCGGGGCGTGGTCGAGCAGTACTTC
once	-	14	TRBV5-1	TRBJ1-1	CASSLKDRNTEAFF	TGCGCCAGCAGCTTGAAGGACAGGAACACTGAAGCTTTCTTT
many	-	13	TRBV5-1	TRBJ2-2	CASSLSHTGELFF	TGCGCCAGCAGCTTGAGCCACACCGGGGAGCTGTTTTTT
few	TRBD2	15	TRBV28	TRBJ2-7	CASSSVAGRAGEQYF	TGTGCCAGCAGTTCGGTAGCGGGGAGGGCGGGGGAGCAGTACTTC
few	-	12	TRBV12-3/TRBV12-4	TRBJ2-1	CASSLFRDKEFF	TGTGCCAGCAGTTTATTCCGGGACAAGGAGTTCTTC
many	-	17	TRBV5-1	TRBJ2-7	CASSLVSPEMSSYEQYF	TGCGCCAGCAGCTTGGTGTCCCCGGAAATGAGCTCCTACGAGCAGTACTTC
many	TRBD2	15	TRBV7-3	TRBJ2-1	CASSLTSGSENEQFF	TGTGCCAGCAGCTTGACTAGCGGGAGTGAAAATGAGCAGTTCTTC
many	TRBD1	17	TRBV9	TRBJ1-1	CASSAPGTGKFNTEAFF	TGTGCCAGCAGCGCACCCGGGACAGGGAAGTTTAACACTGAAGCTTTCTTT
few	TRBD2	16	TRBV4-2	TRBJ2-2	CASSQSGAGGTGELFF	TGTGCCAGCAGCCAATCTGGAGCGGGAGGCACCGGGGAGCTGTTTTTT
few	-	15	TRBV6-2/TRBV6-3	TRBJ1-6	CASTRESSYNSPLHF	TGTGCCAGCACCAGGGAATCCTCCTATAATTCACCCCTCCACTTT
-	-	15	TRBV10-3	TRBJ2-7	CAIRTAYTSSYEQYF	TGTGCCATCCGCACAGCTTACACGAGCTCCTACGAGCAGTACTTC
-	-	14	TRBV11-1	TRBJ2-1	CASSSLWDFNEQFF	TGTGCCAGCAGCTCACTATGGGACTTCAATGAGCAGTTCTTC
-	-	17	TRBV29-1	TRBJ1-4	CSVGAGGYRGSGEKLFF	TGCAGCGTTGGAGCGGGAGGGTACCGGGGCAGTGGCGAAAAACTGTTTTTT
few	TRBD2	16	TRBV11-3	TRBJ2-1	CASSLDYSGGDNEQFF	TGTGCCAGCAGCTTAGATTACAGCGGGGGGGACAATGAGCAGTTCTTC
many	-	12	TRBV18	TRBJ2-7	CASSPQRYEQYF	TGTGCCAGCTCACCCCAACGATACGAGCAGTACTTC
-	TRBD1	15	TRBV5-1	TRBJ2-6	CASSLQGVGANVLTF	TGCGCCAGCAGCCTACAGGGGGTAGGGGCCAACGTCCTGACTTTC
-	-	14	TRBV7-9	TRBJ2-3	CASSPWDPTDTQYF	TGTGCCAGCAGCCCCTGGGACCCCACAGATACGCAGTATTTT
many	TRBD2	18	TRBV6-2/TRBV6-3	TRBJ2-1	CASREGLAGGSSYNEQFF	TGTGCCAGCAGGGAGGGACTAGCGGGCGGGAGCTCCTACAATGAGCAGTTCTTC
-	-	14	TRBV7-2	TRBJ1-5	CASSPGRANQPQHF	TGTGCCAGCAGCCCGGGCAGGGCGAATCAGCCCCAGCATTTT
many	-	15	TRBV18	TRBJ2-3	CASTRDNPSTDTQYF	TGTGCCAGCACCCGGGACAACCCTAGCACAGATACGCAGTATTTT
-	-	17	TRBV28	TRBJ2-3	CASSLGSGQGLADTQYF	TGTGCCAGCAGTTTAGGGTCCGGACAAGGGCTCGCGGATACGCAGTATTTT
few	-	12	TRBV6-5	TRBJ1-2	CASSYWGSGYTF	TGTGCCAGCAGTTACTGGGGTAGTGGCTACACCTTC
-	-	14	TRBV20-1	TRBJ2-7	CSARGLAKNYEQYF	TGCAGTGCTAGGGGGCTAGCGAAGAACTACGAGCAGTACTTC
-	-	14	TRBV20-1	TRBJ2-6	CSARIGSGANVLTF	TGCAGTGCTAGGATCGGTTCTGGGGCCAACGTCCTGACTTTC
few	-	17	TRBV18	TRBJ2-6	CASSLSTQGSGANVLTF	TGTGCCAGCTCACTTTCAACTCAGGGATCTGGGGCCAACGTCCTGACTTTC
many	-	15	TRBV27	TRBJ1-1	CASSLYYGTRSEAFF	TGTGCCAGCAGTTTATACTACGGGACGAGGTCTGAAGCTTTCTTT